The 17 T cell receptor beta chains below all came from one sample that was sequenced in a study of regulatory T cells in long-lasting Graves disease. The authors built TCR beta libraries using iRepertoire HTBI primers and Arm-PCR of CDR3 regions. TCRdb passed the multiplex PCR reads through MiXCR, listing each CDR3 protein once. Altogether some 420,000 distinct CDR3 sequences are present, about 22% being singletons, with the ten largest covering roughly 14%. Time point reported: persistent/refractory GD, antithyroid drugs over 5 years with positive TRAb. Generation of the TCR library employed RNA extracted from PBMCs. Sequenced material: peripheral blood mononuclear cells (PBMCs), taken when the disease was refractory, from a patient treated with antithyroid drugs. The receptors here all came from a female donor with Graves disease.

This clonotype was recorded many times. CDR3 region: CASRRERDGYTF. The CDR3 DNA reads TGTGCCAGCAGGCGGGAGAGGGACGGCTACACCTTC. The V gene is TRBV6-1, the J gene TRBJ1-2, with a weak D call TRBD1 (5 bases). This CDR3 comprises 12 residues. The V end lost 6 bases, the J end lost 8 bases, and 13 bases lay between the germline ends. Germline V lookup: CDR1 MNHNS, CDR2 SASEGT.

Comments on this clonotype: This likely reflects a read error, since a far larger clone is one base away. The CDR3 sequence: CASSPLGQGETYEQYF. In DNA, the CDR3 is TGTGCCAGCAGTCCCCTGGGACAGGGAGAGACCTACGAGCAGTACTTC. The chain employs TRBV28 and TRBJ2-5, with 9 bases matching TRBD1. The J call is in doubt because the DNA end fits TRBJ2-7 better. The CDR3 runs 16 residues. The germline V gene has CDR1 MDHEN and CDR2 SYDVKM.

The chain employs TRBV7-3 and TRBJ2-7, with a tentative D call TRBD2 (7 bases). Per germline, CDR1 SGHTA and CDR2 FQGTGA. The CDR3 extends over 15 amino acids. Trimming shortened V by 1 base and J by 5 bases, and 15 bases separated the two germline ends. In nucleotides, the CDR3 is TGTGCCAGCAGCTTAAGCGGGGGCCCCCAGAACGAGCAGTACTTC. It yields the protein CASSLSGGPQNEQYF.

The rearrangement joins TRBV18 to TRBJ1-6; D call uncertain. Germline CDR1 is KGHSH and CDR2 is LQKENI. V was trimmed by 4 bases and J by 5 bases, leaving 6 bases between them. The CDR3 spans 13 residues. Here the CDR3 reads CASSQRDNSPLHF. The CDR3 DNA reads TGTGCCAGCTCACAAAGGGATAATTCACCCCTCCACTTT.

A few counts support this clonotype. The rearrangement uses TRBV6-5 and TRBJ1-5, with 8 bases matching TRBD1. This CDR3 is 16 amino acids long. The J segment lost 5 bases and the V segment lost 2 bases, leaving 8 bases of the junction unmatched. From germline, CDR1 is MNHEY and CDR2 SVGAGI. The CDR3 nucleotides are TGTGCCAGCAGTTACGTTCCCAGGGGGCAGGATCAGCCCCAGCATTTT. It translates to CASSYVPRGQDQPQHF.

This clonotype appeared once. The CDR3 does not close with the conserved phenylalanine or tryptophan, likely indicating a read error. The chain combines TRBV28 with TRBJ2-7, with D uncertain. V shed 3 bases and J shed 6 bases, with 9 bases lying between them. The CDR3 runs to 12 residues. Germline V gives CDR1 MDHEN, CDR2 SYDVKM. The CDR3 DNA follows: TGTGCCAGCAGTTTCGGACCCCTCGAGCAGTACCTC. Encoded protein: CASSFGPLEQYL.

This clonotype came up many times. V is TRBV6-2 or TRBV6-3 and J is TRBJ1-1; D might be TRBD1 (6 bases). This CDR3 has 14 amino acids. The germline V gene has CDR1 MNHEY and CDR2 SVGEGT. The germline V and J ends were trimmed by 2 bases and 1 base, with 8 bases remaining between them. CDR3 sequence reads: CASSYTRGNTEAFF. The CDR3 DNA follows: TGTGCCAGCAGTTACACCAGGGGGAACACTGAAGCTTTCTTT.

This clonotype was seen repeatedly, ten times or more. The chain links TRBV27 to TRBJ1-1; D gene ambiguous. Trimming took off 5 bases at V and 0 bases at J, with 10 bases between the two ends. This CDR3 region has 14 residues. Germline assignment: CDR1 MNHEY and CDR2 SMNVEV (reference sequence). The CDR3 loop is CASSRVSLNTEAFF. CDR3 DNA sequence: TGTGCCAGCAGTAGAGTGAGCTTGAACACTGAAGCTTTCTTT.

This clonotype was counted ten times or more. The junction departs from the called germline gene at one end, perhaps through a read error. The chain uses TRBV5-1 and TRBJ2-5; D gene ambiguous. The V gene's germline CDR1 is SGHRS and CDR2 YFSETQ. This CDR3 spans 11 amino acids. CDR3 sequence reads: CASSLSETQYF. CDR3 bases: TGTGCCAGCAGCTTATCAGAGACCCAGTACTTC. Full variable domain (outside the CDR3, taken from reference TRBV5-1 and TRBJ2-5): KAGVTQTPRYLIKTRGQQVTLSCSPISGHRSVSWYQQTPGQGLQFLFEYFSETQRNKGNFPGRFSGRQFSNSRSEMNVSTLELGDSALYLCASSLSETQYFGPGTRLLVL.

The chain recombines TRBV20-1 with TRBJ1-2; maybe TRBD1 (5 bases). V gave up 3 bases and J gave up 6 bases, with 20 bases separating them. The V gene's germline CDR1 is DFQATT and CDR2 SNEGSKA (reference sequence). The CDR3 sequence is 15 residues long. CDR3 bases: TGCAGTGCTAGGACAGAGGGCCTGGGAGGGGATGGCTACACCTTC. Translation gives CSARTEGLGGDGYTF.

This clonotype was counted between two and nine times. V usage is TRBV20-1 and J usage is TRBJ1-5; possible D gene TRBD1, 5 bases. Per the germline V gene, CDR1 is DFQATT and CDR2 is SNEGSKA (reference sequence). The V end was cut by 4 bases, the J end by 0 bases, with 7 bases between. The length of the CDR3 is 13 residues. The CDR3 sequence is CSATGFSNQPQHF. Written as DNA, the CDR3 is TGCAGTGCTACAGGGTTTAGCAATCAGCCCCAGCATTTT.

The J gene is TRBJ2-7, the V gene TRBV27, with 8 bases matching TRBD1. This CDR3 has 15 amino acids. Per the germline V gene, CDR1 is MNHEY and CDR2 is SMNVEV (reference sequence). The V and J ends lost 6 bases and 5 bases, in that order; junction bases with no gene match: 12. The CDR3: CASSLTGTGPNEQYF. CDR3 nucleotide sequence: TGTGCCAGCAGCCTCACCGGGACAGGTCCGAACGAGCAGTACTTC.

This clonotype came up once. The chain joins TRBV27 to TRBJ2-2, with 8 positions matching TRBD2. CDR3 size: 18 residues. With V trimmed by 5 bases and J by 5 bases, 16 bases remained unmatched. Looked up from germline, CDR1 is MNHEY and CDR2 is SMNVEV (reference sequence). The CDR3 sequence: CASSPHIQAGETTGELFF. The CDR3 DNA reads TGTGCCAGCAGTCCCCATATCCAAGCGGGGGAAACTACCGGGGAGCTGTTTTTT.

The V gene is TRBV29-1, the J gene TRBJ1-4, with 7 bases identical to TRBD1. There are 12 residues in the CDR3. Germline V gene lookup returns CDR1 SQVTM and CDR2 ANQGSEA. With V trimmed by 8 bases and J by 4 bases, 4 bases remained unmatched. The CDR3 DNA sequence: TGCAGCTATACAGGGGTTAATGAAAAACTGTTTTTT. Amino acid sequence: CSYTGVNEKLFF.

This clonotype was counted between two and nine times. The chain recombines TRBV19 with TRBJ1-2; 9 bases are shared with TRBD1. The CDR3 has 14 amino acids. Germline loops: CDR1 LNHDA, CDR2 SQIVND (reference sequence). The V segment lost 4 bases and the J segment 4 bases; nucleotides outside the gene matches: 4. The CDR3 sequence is CASSTGQGLYGYTF. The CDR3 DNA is TGTGCCAGTAGTACGGGACAGGGTCTCTATGGCTACACCTTC.

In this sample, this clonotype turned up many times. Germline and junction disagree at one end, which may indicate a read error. CDR3 nucleotides: TGTGCCAGCAGCCTAGCCCGGGGGGATCAGCCCCAGCATTTT. The encoded protein is CASSLARGDQPQHF. The rearrangement uses TRBV7-2 and TRBJ1-5; D possibly corresponds to TRBD1 (5 bases). Germline V gene lookup returns CDR1 SGHTA and CDR2 FQGNSA. The CDR3 is 14 residues long.

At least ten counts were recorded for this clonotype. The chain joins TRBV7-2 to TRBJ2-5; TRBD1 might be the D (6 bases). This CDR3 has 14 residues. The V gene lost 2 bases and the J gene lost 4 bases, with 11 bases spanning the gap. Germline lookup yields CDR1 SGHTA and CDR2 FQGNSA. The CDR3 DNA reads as TGTGCCAGCAGCTTACAGGGGCGCGGAGAGACCCAGTACTTC. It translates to CASSLQGRGETQYF.